Shown below are 29 T cell receptor beta chains from a single sample sequenced in a study of blood T cell repertoires in COVID-19. Produced via immunoSEQ multiplex PCR; TCRdb's table is partial and in-frame only. This sample has around 200,000 clones, with about 77% found just once. Sequences were obtained from peripheral blood. The receptors were sampled from an elderly woman with active or convalescent COVID-19.

The chain couples TRBV28 to TRBJ2-4; TRBD1 might be the D (6 bases). Germline V CDR1 and CDR2: MDHEN, SYDVKM. The CDR3 contains 14 residues. Trimming shortened V by 6 bases and J by 6 bases, and 15 bases separated the two germline ends. The CDR3 reads CASRTGLNGNIQYF. For the CDR3, the DNA is TGTGCCAGCAGAACAGGGTTGAATGGAAACATTCAGTACTTC.

CDR3 sequence reads: CASSIGASGTDTQYF. The CDR3 coding sequence is TGTGCCAGTAGTATAGGGGCTAGCGGCACAGATACGCAGTATTTT. The chain couples TRBV19 to TRBJ2-3; D may be TRBD2 (6 bases). The germline V and J ends were trimmed by 1 base and 1 base, with 9 bases remaining between them. Germline V gene lookup returns CDR1 LNHDA and CDR2 SQIVND (reference sequence). The CDR3 loop spans 15 amino acids.

V and J are TRBV4-2 and TRBJ1-2, with unresolved D. The CDR3 runs to 16 residues. Germline values: CDR1 LGHNA, CDR2 YNFKEQ. V was pared by 0 bases and J by 0 bases, with 11 bases between. This chain's CDR3 is CASSQEVTPPNYGYTF. The DNA of the CDR3 is TGTGCCAGCAGCCAAGAAGTCACACCCCCTAACTATGGCTACACCTTC.

The rearrangement joins TRBV2 to TRBJ1-5; no clear D gene. The CDR3 extends over 11 amino acids. Germline assignment: CDR1 SNHLY and CDR2 FYNNEI. Trimming shortened V by 4 bases and J by 11 bases, and 9 bases separated the two germline ends. DNA for the CDR3: TGTGCCAGCAGTGCAAGCGGGTCCCAGCATTTT. It encodes CASSASGSQHF.

The V gene is TRBV7-2, the J gene TRBJ2-1, with 10 bases lining up with TRBD2. Germline V gives CDR1 SGHTA, CDR2 FQGNSA. This CDR3 has 15 amino acids. The J segment lost 5 bases and the V segment lost 5 bases, leaving 6 bases of the junction unmatched. The CDR3 region is CASSDRTSGNNEQFF. In nucleotides, the CDR3 is TGTGCCAGCAGCGATCGGACTAGCGGTAACAATGAGCAGTTCTTC.

The V call is TRBV5-1, the J call TRBJ2-2; 12 bases agree with TRBD1. After removal of 5 bases from V and 6 bases from J, the junction contained 2 bases not matched to a gene. Germline-derived CDR1 and CDR2 are SGHRS and YFSETQ. This CDR3 has 14 residues. The CDR3 bases are TGCGCCAGCAGGGGACAGGGGGCTTCCGGGGAGCTGTTTTTT. This sequence encodes CASRGQGASGELFF.

The rearrangement joins TRBV6-5 to TRBJ1-2; the D is unclear. The length of the CDR3 is 14 residues. V shed 2 bases and J shed 4 bases, with 11 bases lying between them. Germline loops: CDR1 MNHEY, CDR2 SVGAGI. The CDR3 sequence is CASSYGGPRYGYTF. Written as DNA, the CDR3 is TGTGCCAGCAGTTACGGAGGGCCACGCTATGGCTACACCTTC.

This chain uses TRBV24-1 with TRBJ2-2, with D possibly TRBD1 on 5 matching bases. The CDR3 has 15 residues. CDR1 is KGHDR and CDR2 is SFDVKD in the germline V gene. Trimming took 4 bases from V and 7 from J, leaving 15 bases between them. CDR3 sequence: CATSEFDSKGGELFF. The CDR3 DNA reads as TGTGCCACCAGTGAATTTGACAGTAAGGGCGGGGAGCTGTTTTTT.

The DNA for the CDR3 is TGTGCCAGCAGTGATCGGACAGGGTGGGAAAAACTGTTTTTT. Translating gives CASSDRTGWEKLFF. This chain connects TRBV2 to TRBJ1-4; 8 bases line up with TRBD1. Trimming cost V 3 bases and J 8 bases; bases outside gene matches: 5. CDR1 and CDR2 from the germline V gene are SNHLY and FYNNEI. This CDR3 has 14 amino acids.

The chain's CDR3 is CASSFWGGGYTF. CDR3 bases: TGTGCCAGCAGCTTCTGGGGGGGTGGCTACACCTTC. The V call is TRBV7-2, the J call TRBJ1-2; D possibly corresponds to TRBD1 (5 bases). V was pared by 3 bases and J by 7 bases, with 9 bases between. This CDR3 comprises 12 residues. Germline CDR1 reads SGHTA; CDR2 reads FQGNSA.

The gene calls are TRBV2 and TRBJ1-5; D possibly corresponds to TRBD1 (6 bases). V dropped 4 bases and J dropped 3 bases, with 10 bases sitting between them. Germline V gene data show CDR1 as SNHLY and CDR2 as FYNNEI. CDR3 length: 14 amino acids. The CDR3 DNA sequence: TGTGCCAGCAGTGGTGGGGGCCTCAATCAGCCCCAGCATTTT. Its translation: CASSGGGLNQPQHF.

This clone was counted once. The same CDR3 is also encoded by other DNA sequences in this sample. The chain couples TRBV3-1 (or the pseudogene TRBV3-2) to TRBJ2-5, with a possible D match to TRBD1 (6 bases). CDR1 is LGHDT and CDR2 is YNNKEL in the germline V gene (reference sequence). The germline V and J ends were trimmed by 7 bases and 5 bases, with 11 bases remaining between them. The CDR3 totals 12 residues. CDR3: CASTGAGETQYF. The CDR3 DNA sequence: TGTGCCAGCACAGGGGCCGGGGAGACCCAGTACTTC.

Details on this clone: As the CDR3 is not closed by the conserved phenylalanine or tryptophan, this likely results from a read error. The DNA is left out, because the CDR3 cannot be placed on it with certainty; the CDR3 is given as TCRdb lists it. V gene TRBV18 combines with J gene TRBJ1-2; the D call in the table, TRBD1, was not verified against the DNA. The CDR3 region is 13 residues in length, termini included. Germline lookup yields CDR1 KGHSH and CDR2 LQKENI. The CDR3 here is CASSPGQGSETFI.

The J gene is TRBJ1-2, the V gene TRBV28; no clear D. Trimming left V 6 bases short and J 1 base short, with 12 bases between. CDR1 MDHEN and CDR2 SYDVKM come from the germline V gene. This CDR3 comprises 14 residues. The chain's CDR3 is CASRSEGVNYGYTF. The CDR3 DNA sequence: TGTGCCAGCAGAAGTGAGGGTGTTAACTATGGCTACACCTTC.

Only one count was recorded for this clone. The genes are TRBV6-5 and TRBJ1-2; unclear D gene. This CDR3 comprises 16 residues. The V gene's germline CDR1 is MNHEY and CDR2 SVGAGI. Trimming took off 0 bases at V and 2 bases at J, with 13 bases between the two ends. The CDR3 reads CASSYSAQLSNYGYTF. The CDR3 region has the DNA TGTGCCAGCAGTTACTCGGCACAGCTCTCAAACTATGGCTACACCTTC.

In its sample, this clone was seen once. The genes are TRBV5-1 and TRBJ1-1; tentative D call: TRBD1 (6 bases). Looked up from germline, CDR1 is SGHRS and CDR2 is YFSETQ. Deletions cut 3 bases from V and 2 bases from J, with 17 bases between. The CDR3 is made up of 16 amino acids. The CDR3 region is CASSYAPGTFNTEAFF. In DNA, the CDR3 is TGCGCCAGCAGCTATGCACCCGGGACATTCAACACTGAAGCTTTCTTT.

The chain carries TRBV21-1 and TRBJ2-3; TRBD2 is the table's D call and was not checked against the DNA. TRBV21-1 is a recognized pseudogene. The CDR3 is 18 amino acids. This CDR3 reads CASSKRLVSGDSTDTQYF. The CDR3 nucleotides read TGTGCCAGCAGCAAAAGGTTGGTTAGCGGGGATAGCACAGATACGCAGTATTTT.

The rearrangement links TRBV2 to TRBJ2-2; TRBD1 agrees at 7 bases. Germline V gene data show CDR1 as SNHLY and CDR2 as FYNNEI. J gave up 2 bases and V 6 bases, and 6 bases lay outside the gene matches. CDR3 length: 15 residues. CDR3 sequence reads: CASSGTAKNTGELFF. CDR3 coding DNA: TGTGCCAGCAGCGGGACAGCAAAAAACACCGGGGAGCTGTTTTTT.

In this sample, this clone turned up a few times. The chain has TRBV20-1 and TRBJ1-1; no clear D gene. Deletions cut 3 bases from V and 1 base from J, with 15 bases between. CDR1 and CDR2 (germline): DFQATT, SNEGSKA (reference sequence). The CDR3 consists of 15 residues. The CDR3 region is CSASPTGMGNTEAFF. CDR3 nucleotides: TGCAGTGCTAGTCCAACGGGGATGGGGAACACTGAAGCTTTCTTT.

The DNA for the CDR3 is TGTGCCACCAGCTGGCAGGGTTTGTCCTACAATGAGCAGTTCTTC. Protein sequence: CATSWQGLSYNEQFF. The rearrangement joins TRBV15 to TRBJ2-1, with D possibly being TRBD1 (5 bases). This CDR3 is built from 15 residues. The V end was cut by 5 bases, the J end by 1 base, with 12 bases between. Germline V CDR1 and CDR2: LNHNV, YYDKDF (reference sequence).

This chain links TRBV11-2 with TRBJ1-5; TRBD1 is a possible D gene (6 bases). V lost 5 bases to trimming and J lost 7 bases, with 15 bases between them. This CDR3 comprises 14 residues. Germline CDR1 and CDR2: SGHAT and FQNNGV. CDR3 sequence: CASSKNREGQPQHF. The CDR3 nucleotides read TGTGCCAGCAGCAAAAACAGGGAAGGCCAGCCCCAGCATTTT.

The J gene is TRBJ1-2, the V gene TRBV4-2; D remains unclear. CDR3 size: 16 residues. Deletions cut 1 base from V and 1 base from J, with 13 bases between. Germline CDR1 reads LGHNA; CDR2 reads YNFKEQ. The CDR3 nucleotides are TGTGCCAGCAGCCAAGTTTTGAGGCGCGGTAACTATGGCTACACCTTC. Translating it yields CASSQVLRRGNYGYTF.

This clone was recorded only once. The gene calls are TRBV2 and TRBJ2-5; TRBD2 might be the D (5 bases). Germline V gene sequence: CDR1 SNHLY, CDR2 FYNNEI. This CDR3 comprises 14 residues. V lost 3 bases and J 4 bases, leaving 12 bases between the germline ends. The CDR3, as DNA: TGTGCCAGCAGTGATCCCTCAGGAGGAGAGACCCAGTACTTC. Residues: CASSDPSGGETQYF.

V gene TRBV10-1 combines with J gene TRBJ2-3; D perhaps matches TRBD1 (6 bases). Germline lookup yields CDR1 WNHNN and CDR2 SYGVQD (reference sequence). Trimming stripped 5 bases from V and 1 base from J, with 10 bases between. The CDR3 runs 14 residues. DNA of the CDR3: TGCGCCAGCAGTTACAGGGCTCGCACAGATACGCAGTATTTT. Its protein product is CASSYRARTDTQYF.

CDR3 nucleotide sequence: TGTGCCAGCAGCCTTCCAACATCAAATACGCAGTATTTT. It codes for CASSLPTSNTQYF. The chain has TRBV14 and TRBJ2-3; D is ambiguous. Germline V gene sequence: CDR1 SGHDN, CDR2 FVKESK. V was pared by 4 bases and J by 7 bases, with 12 bases between. The CDR3 is made up of 13 amino acids.

This clone was detected ten times or more. The J gene is TRBJ2-7, the V gene TRBV6-2 or TRBV6-3; tentative D call: TRBD1 (5 bases). V was cut by 0 bases and J by 2 bases, with 17 bases left in between. The V gene's germline CDR1 is MNHEY and CDR2 SVGEGT. The CDR3 spans 17 residues. CDR3 bases: TGTGCCAGCAGTTACTCAAACACAGGCGCGTTCACCTACGAGCAGTACTTC. It codes for CASSYSNTGAFTYEQYF.

V usage is TRBV2 and J usage is TRBJ1-2, with unresolved D. The CDR3 has 12 amino acids. V lost 8 bases and J lost 6, with 13 bases in between. Per germline, CDR1 SNHLY and CDR2 FYNNEI. The CDR3 coding sequence is TGTGCCAGCGAGGAGGGTCTTCATGGCTACACCTTC. Translating it yields CASEEGLHGYTF.

The J gene is TRBJ1-1, the V gene TRBV5-1; no firm D call. The CDR3 has 13 residues. Germline CDR1 is SGHRS and CDR2 is YFSETQ. The V end lost 2 bases, the J end lost 1 base, and 6 bases lay between the germline ends. The CDR3 bases are TGCGCCAGCAGCTTCTCGTCGAACACTGAAGCTTTCTTT. It encodes CASSFSSNTEAFF. Looking up the rest from reference TRBV5-1 and TRBJ1-1 gives the full variable domain: KAGVTQTPRYLIKTRGQQVTLSCSPISGHRSVSWYQQTPGQGLQFLFEYFSETQRNKGNFPGRFSGRQFSNSRSEMNVSTLELGDSALYLCASSFSSNTEAFFGQGTRLTVV.

J is TRBJ2-4 and V is TRBV6-5, with 8 bases identical to TRBD1. The CDR3 has 14 amino acids. Germline assignment: CDR1 MNHEY and CDR2 SVGAGI. V gave up 6 bases and J gave up 9 bases; unmatched junction bases: 10. The CDR3 protein is CASRETGDGGIQYF. Here the CDR3 DNA reads TGTGCCAGCAGGGAGACAGGGGACGGGGGCATTCAGTACTTC.